This TCR beta chain emerged from a study of blood T cells in healthy people across ages (dated by TCRdb to about 2015). About the full investigation: Template switching captured roughly one uniquely barcoded TCR beta cDNA molecule per two T cells in model experiments. Two additional independent replicas of 1 million unique cDNA reads from the same blood draw were analyzed for two donors (one aged 18 to 29 and one aged 80 or older). Donors were grouped into four age groups: young (average approximately 15 years), middle-aged (roughly 37), aged (roughly 67) and long-lived (around 82). Age-related changes in TCR beta repertoire diversity were measured in the study by deep sequencing normalized with unique cDNA molecular identifiers. Broad study findings and their caveats: Observed TCR beta diversity per million T cells fell roughly linearly with age, and a significant reduction was already apparent by age around 40. The percentage of naive T cells measured by flow cytometry correlated strongly with observed TCR beta diversity. Donor CMV infection status was unknown, potentially confounding age-related changes in expanded clonotypes. The long-lived group showed more naive CD4+ T cells, fewer expanded clones and increased TCR diversity than the aged group, suggesting age selection. Total diversity estimates from one million sequenced T cells were considered lower bounds and underestimates. Because profiling used bulk unsorted PBMCs, naive and antigen-experienced compartments could not be compared conclusively.

The receptor library was made with 5' RACE. Sequencer: Illumina HiSeq 2500. A second PCR of roughly 7 to 11 cycles was run with a J-beta primer mix and a sample-barcoded 5' primer. A template-switch 5' adaptor carrying 12 random nucleotides introduced a unique molecular identifier onto each TCR beta cDNA molecule. Each sample yielded at least 3 million CDR3-containing paired-end reads. The Mint cDNA synthesis kit, primed by a TRBC-specific oligonucleotide, was used to synthesize first-strand cDNA from all RNA. All cDNA was treated with uracil-DNA glycosylase and then went through a first 18-cycle PCR with the universal primers M1SS and BC2_uni_R. The original pipeline was this. Normalization of each sample was performed by random selection of 1 million high-quality reads, each carrying a distinct molecular identifier. Instead of being binned into consensus sequences, reads that shared molecular identifiers were thrown out. MiTCR, set to a Q25 quality threshold and the strictest error-elimination algorithm, was used for CDR3 identification, clonotype clustering and error correction. A nonparametric unseen species model with Euler transformation was used to estimate lower-bound total TCR beta diversity. TCRdb ran its own pipeline on the public reads, namely fastp trimming at Q25 and MiXCR clone calling, and kept in-frame beta chains. Rows are unified per CDR3 protein, each entry keeping the most common DNA and genes. It is TCRdb's table, rather than the study itself, that gives the V and J calls and clone size. In all, the sample holds approximately 800,000 distinct CDR3 sequences, and 25% of those were seen once. The leading ten clones occupy under 4% of the sample.

Donors were 39 systemically healthy Caucasian individuals from Russia aged roughly 6 to 90 years. Around 10 milliliters of peripheral blood were drawn from each donor into EDTA-treated Vacutainer tubes. Ficoll-Paque density-gradient centrifugation was used to isolate PBMCs, with at least 6 million per sample. Trizol reagent was used to extract total RNA from PBMCs, with at least 6 micrograms per sample. Naive CD45RAhigh/CD27high T cell percentages were measured by flow cytometry on a PBMC aliquot from every donor. V is shortened by 7 bases, J by 4 bases, and the region joining them spans 10 bases. From cysteine to phenylalanine, the CDR3 is 12 amino acids long. The read is trimmed to its CDR3 DNA, 36 bases read in frame from base 1. Taken from the germline V gene, the CDR1 and CDR2 loops are MDHEN and SYDVKM. This clonotype was detected only a few times. What antigen it recognizes has not been identified. Base qualities are not recorded, but no much larger clone differs from it by a single base.

The same data also contributed to another study, on T cells of mothers and their children. As noted in the second study: The donors were nine systemically healthy Caucasian individuals, made up of three mothers and their six children. cDNA synthesis used all of the extracted RNA, with 1.5 ug of RNA in each 15 ul reaction. Sample barcodes and 2-4 random nucleotides were added via the M1S primer in the second PCR. Over 9.5 million TCR beta CDR3 reads came from each mother, compared with about 3 million reads from each child. Thymic selection shapes the output of TCR recombination in a similar way in related and unrelated pairs, and inherited differences have a minor effect. Normalized repertoire overlap in related mother-child pairs was always slightly higher than in unrelated mother-child pairs, but the difference was never significant. No persistent microchimeric T cell clones were detected, at a sensitivity of approximately 90 clones per million clonotypes. Deep NGS was used in the study to compare the TCR beta repertoires of mothers and children and to look for features that separate related mother-child pairs from unrelated individuals. On average, the children were about 10 +/- 4 years old, while the mothers were about 38 +/- 4 years old. After adapters were ligated using NEBNext reagents, the libraries underwent 100+100 nt paired-end sequencing on an Illumina HiSeq 2000. To prevent cross-contamination, the mother and child libraries were prepared a month apart and were sequenced in separate runs. Between about 500,000 and 2,100,000 distinct TCR beta clonotypes were identified per donor. Naive TCR beta clonotypes were estimated from low-frequency clonotypes matched to each donor's FACS-determined naive share, without sorting.

Sequenced input: blood. The rearranged chain carries TRBV28 and TRBJ1-1; confidence is insufficient to name the D gene. This receptor was taken from a boy between 10 and 17 years old in good health. Here the CDR3 is given as CASTRGGTEAFF. The DNA is TGTGCCAGCACCCGGGGTGGCACTGAAGCTTTCTTT.